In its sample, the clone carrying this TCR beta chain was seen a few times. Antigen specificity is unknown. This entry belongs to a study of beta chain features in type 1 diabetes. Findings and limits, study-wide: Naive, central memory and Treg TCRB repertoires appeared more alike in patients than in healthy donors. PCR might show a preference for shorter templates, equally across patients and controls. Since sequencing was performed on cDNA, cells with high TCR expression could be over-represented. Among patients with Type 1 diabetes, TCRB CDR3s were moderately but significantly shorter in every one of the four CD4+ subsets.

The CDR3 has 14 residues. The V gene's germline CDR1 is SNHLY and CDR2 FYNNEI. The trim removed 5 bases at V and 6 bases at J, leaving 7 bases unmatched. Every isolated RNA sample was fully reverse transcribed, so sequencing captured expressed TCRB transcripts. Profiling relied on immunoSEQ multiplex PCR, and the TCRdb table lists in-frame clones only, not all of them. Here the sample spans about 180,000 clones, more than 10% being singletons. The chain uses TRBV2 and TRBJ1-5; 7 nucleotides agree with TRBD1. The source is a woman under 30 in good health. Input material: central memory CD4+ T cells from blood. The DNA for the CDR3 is TGTGCCAGCAGTCTAGACAGGGCGGGTCAGCCCCAGCATTTT. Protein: CASSLDRAGQPQHF.